The 3 T cell receptor beta chains in this list originate from one sample, sequenced in a study of blood T cell repertoires in COVID-19. Profiling relied on immunoSEQ multiplex PCR, and the TCRdb table lists in-frame clones only, not all of them. The profile shows some 530,000 clones, approximately 91% of them singletons. Sequencing was done on a sample of PBMCs or T cells enriched from blood (not recorded which). The receptors here all came from a woman aged 60-70 years who had recovered from COVID-19.

The rearrangement uses TRBV4-2 and TRBJ2-2, with 8 bases identical to TRBD1. The CDR3 length is 15 residues. Germline CDR1 and CDR2: LGHNA and YNFKEQ. J gave up 5 bases and V 1 base, and 3 bases lay outside the gene matches. The CDR3 protein is CASSQGTGGTGELFF. As DNA, the CDR3 is TGTGCCAGCAGCCAAGGTACAGGGGGTACCGGGGAGCTGTTTTTT.

The chain links TRBV4-1 to TRBJ2-2; 7 nucleotides line up with TRBD1. The germline gives CDR1 MGHRA, CDR2 YSYEKL. After removal of 1 base from V and 2 bases from J, the junction contained 7 bases not matched to a gene. This CDR3 has 17 residues. CDR3 nucleotide sequence: TGCGCCAGCAGCCAAGCCCGGGACAGCGTAAACACCGGGGAGCTGTTTTTT. Encoded protein: CASSQARDSVNTGELFF.

The V call is TRBV5-6, the J call TRBJ2-1, with 8 bases lining up with TRBD1. J lost 0 bases, V lost 4 bases, and 6 bases had no gene match. The germline gives CDR1 SGHDT, CDR2 YYEEEE. The CDR3 is 16 residues long. The DNA for the CDR3 is TGTGCCAGCAGCGCACAGGGGGTTAGCTCCTACAATGAGCAGTTCTTC. As protein: CASSAQGVSSYNEQFF.